In its sample, the clone carrying this T cell receptor beta chain was seen a few times. Its specificity is unknown. Looked up from germline, CDR1 is SGHRS and CDR2 is YFSETQ. The CDR3 consists of 15 residues. Trimming at V came to 0 bases and at J to 2 bases, leaving 4 bases not matched to a gene. This record comes from a study of identical twins. Healthy Caucasians provided all donations. Study results and caveats: Compared with unrelated sharing, twin-shared out-of-frame alpha sequences had more low-probability sequences. Models, which agreed with sharing between unrelated individuals, nonetheless underestimated the out-of-frame TCR alpha sharing seen in monozygotic twins.

The cDNA had a unique molecular identifier and a template-switch universal primer site. TCRdb re-derived calls from the 5' RACE reads in MiXCR, one entry per CDR3 protein. Of around 490,000 distinct CDR3 sequences in the sample, approximately 14% were seen once. Separately, the same data were catalogued under a study of yellow fever vaccine responses in identical twins.

The sequence came from a woman aged 18-29 years in good health. The chain carries TRBV5-1 and TRBJ2-7; TRBD1 matches at 8 bases. Input material: CD4+ T cells sorted from blood. DNA of the CDR3: TGCGCCAGCAGCTTGGCTGGACAGGGACCCTACGAGCAGTACTTC. Translated: CASSLAGQGPYEQYF.